Each of the 18 T cell receptor beta chains below was sequenced from the same sample in a study of blood T cell repertoires in COVID-19. Measured with immunoSEQ multiplex PCR; TCRdb has only the in-frame clones, and not every one. This sample has about 190,000 clones, with roughly four fifths found just once. Sequenced: peripheral blood. These receptors all come from a woman under 40 with acute or convalescent COVID-19.

This chain uses TRBV5-1 with TRBJ1-1; the match to TRBD1 covers 7 bases. Trimming removed 7 bases from V and 2 bases from J; junction bases left unmatched: 5. This CDR3 is 13 amino acids long. The germline V gene encodes CDR1 SGHRS and CDR2 YFSETQ. The CDR3, as DNA: TGCGCCAGCGCGGGACAGCAAAACACTGAAGCTTTCTTT. Translation: CASAGQQNTEAFF.

This clone was seen just once. The chain links TRBV27 to TRBJ1-2, with D unclear. This CDR3 spans 16 amino acids. Germline assignment: CDR1 MNHEY and CDR2 SMNVEV (reference sequence). V lost 5 bases to trimming and J lost 3 bases, with 19 bases between them. Here the CDR3 DNA reads TGTGCCAGCAGTCTAACGAACGACCGGGAGCACTATGGCTACACCTTC. Residues: CASSLTNDREHYGYTF.

The chain joins TRBV14 to TRBJ2-1, with 10 bases aligning to TRBD2. The CDR3 extends over 17 amino acids. Germline lookup yields CDR1 SGHDN and CDR2 FVKESK. The V segment lost 3 bases and the J segment 2 bases; nucleotides outside the gene matches: 7. The CDR3 is CASSQSLAGEPYNEQFF. The CDR3 coding sequence is TGTGCCAGCAGCCAGAGCCTAGCGGGGGAGCCCTACAATGAGCAGTTCTTC.

The chain links TRBV27 to TRBJ1-2, with D possibly being TRBD1 (5 bases). The CDR3 is made up of 17 amino acids. V was clipped by 5 bases and J by 0 bases, with 19 bases between them. Germline CDR1 is MNHEY and CDR2 is SMNVEV (reference sequence). The CDR3 reads CASSPSTGRVPNYGYTF. CDR3 sequence (DNA): TGTGCCAGCAGTCCGAGTACAGGTCGAGTCCCTAACTATGGCTACACCTTC.

The chain recombines TRBV28 with TRBJ1-5, with 8 bases matching TRBD1. The CDR3 runs to 17 residues. CDR1 is MDHEN, CDR2 SYDVKM, per germline. Trimming removed 2 bases from V and 2 bases from J; junction bases left unmatched: 8. The chain's CDR3 is CASSLVGTGGGNQPQHF. The CDR3, as DNA: TGTGCCAGCAGTTTAGTGGGGACAGGCGGTGGCAATCAGCCCCAGCATTTT.

With respect to this clone: Sequence at one end of the junction differs from germline and may be a read error. For the CDR3, the DNA is TGTGCTAGCAGTTACGGACTAGCGCGATACAATGAGCAGTTCTTC. This translates into CASSYGLARYNEQFF. V is TRBV7-7 and J is TRBJ2-1; 9 bases line up with TRBD2. This CDR3 contains 15 residues. Germline V gene lookup returns CDR1 SSHAT and CDR2 FNYEAQ (reference sequence). The full variable domain, rest sourced from reference TRBV7-7 and TRBJ2-1, is GAGVSQSPRYKVTKRGQDVTLRCDPISSHATLYWYQQALGQGPEFLTYFNYEAQPDKSGLPSDRFSAERPEGSISTLTIQRTEQRDSAMYRCASSYGLARYNEQFFGPGTRLTVL.

The genes are TRBV11-1 and TRBJ1-2; TRBD1 aligns across 8 bases. V dropped 5 bases and J dropped 4; count of bases not matched to a gene: 3. Germline V gene data show CDR1 as SGHAT and CDR2 as FQDESV (reference sequence). The CDR3 contains 13 residues. This chain's CDR3 is CASSLDRGYGYTF. CDR3 DNA sequence: TGTGCCAGCAGCCTCGACAGGGGCTATGGCTACACCTTC.

This chain uses TRBV5-1 with TRBJ2-1; 10 bases match TRBD1. This CDR3 has 15 amino acids. Germline trimming cut 3 bases from V and 6 bases from J; bases unmatched to any gene: 6. Germline values: CDR1 SGHRS, CDR2 YFSETQ. The CDR3: CASSSFGTGANEQFF. The CDR3 DNA follows: TGCGCCAGCAGCTCCTTCGGGACAGGGGCCAATGAGCAGTTCTTC.

J is TRBJ1-5 and V is TRBV19, with D maybe TRBD1 (6 bases). Between the trimmed V and J ends, which lost 5 bases and 1 base, there was a span of 24 bases. The CDR3 totals 19 residues. CDR1 is LNHDA, CDR2 SQIVND, per germline (reference sequence). The CDR3 here is CASSRLGQFTPNSNQPQHF. The CDR3 DNA follows: TGTGCCAGTAGTCGGCTAGGACAGTTTACGCCTAACAGCAATCAGCCCCAGCATTTT.

V and J are TRBV19 and TRBJ1-2; TRBD1 is a possible D gene (5 bases). From germline, CDR1 is LNHDA and CDR2 SQIVND (reference sequence). CDR3 size: 14 residues. The ends were cut back, 0 bases at V and 8 bases at J, with 13 bases in the middle. The CDR3: CASSIESGTRGYTF. Here the CDR3 DNA reads TGTGCCAGTAGTATAGAATCCGGGACTAGAGGCTACACCTTC. Full variable domain (outside the CDR3, taken from reference TRBV19 and TRBJ1-2): DGGITQSPKYLFRKEGQNVTLSCEQNLNHDAMYWYRQDPGQGLRLIYYSQIVNDFQKGDIAEGYSVSREKKESFPLTVTSAQKNPTAFYLCASSIESGTRGYTFGSGTRLTVV.

V usage is TRBV6-5 and J usage is TRBJ2-1; 13 nucleotides line up with TRBD2. With 6 bases clipped from V and 7 bases from J, the junction kept 3 bases outside the gene matches. The germline V gene has CDR1 MNHEY and CDR2 SVGAGI. This CDR3 comprises 14 residues. The CDR3, as DNA: TGTGCCAGCAGACTAGCGGGGGGGCGAAATGAGCAGTTCTTC. It translates to CASRLAGGRNEQFF.

The rearrangement joins TRBV14 to TRBJ1-6; the D is unclear. Between the trimmed V and J ends, which lost 1 base and 0 bases, there was a span of 7 bases. Germline V gene lookup returns CDR1 SGHDN and CDR2 FVKESK. This CDR3 comprises 16 residues. CDR3: CASSQVGSSYNSPLHF. The CDR3 nucleotides are TGTGCCAGCAGCCAAGTGGGGAGCTCCTATAATTCACCCCTCCACTTT. Full variable domain (rest looked up from reference TRBV14 and TRBJ1-6): EAGVTQFPSHSVIEKGQTVTLRCDPISGHDNLYWYRRVMGKEIKFLLHFVKESKQDESGMPNNRFLAERTGGTYSTLKVQPAELEDSGVYFCASSQVGSSYNSPLHFGNGTRLTVT.

V gene TRBV2 combines with J gene TRBJ2-7; 7 positions match TRBD1. Trimming at V came to 6 bases and at J to 5 bases, leaving 10 bases not matched to a gene. CDR1 and CDR2 from the germline V gene are SNHLY and FYNNEI. This CDR3 contains 14 residues. Written as DNA, the CDR3 is TGTGCCAGCAGACCCGGGACAGCCCTTAACGAGCAGTACTTC. It specifies CASRPGTALNEQYF.

This rearrangement joins TRBV5-1 to TRBJ1-5, with D hard to call. The CDR3 totals 13 residues. Between the trimmed V and J ends, which lost 0 bases and 7 bases, there was a span of 8 bases. Germline-derived CDR1 and CDR2 are SGHRS and YFSETQ. CDR3: CASSLGSGQPQHF. CDR3 DNA sequence: TGCGCCAGCAGCTTGGGGTCGGGACAGCCCCAGCATTTT.

The gene calls are TRBV7-9 and TRBJ2-7; D possibly corresponds to TRBD1 (6 bases). The CDR3 runs to 14 residues. Trimming left V 5 bases short and J 5 bases short, with 16 bases between. Germline loops: CDR1 SEHNR, CDR2 FQNEAQ (reference sequence). The CDR3 sequence: CASSLNRVHHEQYF. CDR3 DNA sequence: TGTGCCAGCAGCCTCAACAGGGTTCACCACGAGCAGTACTTC.

CDR3 loop: CAWSVAGVGDTYGYTF. The CDR3 DNA sequence: TGTGCCTGGAGTGTAGCCGGAGTCGGCGATACCTATGGCTACACCTTC. J is TRBJ1-2 and V is TRBV30; D is uncertain. Trimming took off 0 bases at V and 4 bases at J, with 18 bases between the two ends. Per germline, CDR1 GTSNPN and CDR2 SVGIG (reference sequence). The CDR3 contains 16 residues.

This clone was seen only a few times. This chain uses TRBV28 with TRBJ1-1; the D gene is possibly TRBD1 (6 bases). CDR3 size: 14 residues. From germline, CDR1 is MDHEN and CDR2 SYDVKM. The V end lost 6 bases, the J end lost 1 base, and 12 bases lay between the germline ends. This CDR3 reads CASRGPGQNTEAFF. In nucleotides, the CDR3 is TGTGCCAGCAGGGGACCGGGACAGAACACTGAAGCTTTCTTT. The full variable domain, its missing parts supplied by reference TRBV28 and TRBJ1-1, is DVKVTQSSRYLVKRTGEKVFLECVQDMDHENMFWYRQDPGLGLRLIYFSYDVKMKEKGDIPEGYSVSREKKERFSLILESASTNQTSMYLCASRGPGQNTEAFFGQGTRLTVV.

In its sample, this clone was seen a few times. The chain is built from TRBV29-1 and TRBJ1-1, with TRBD1 as a possible D gene (6 bases). The ends were cut back, 7 bases at V and 0 bases at J, with 18 bases in the middle. The CDR3 is 15 amino acids. The germline gives CDR1 SQVTM, CDR2 ANQGSEA. The CDR3 loop is CSGRQVGLMNTEAFF. The CDR3 DNA is TGCAGCGGTCGACAGGTGGGGCTTATGAACACTGAAGCTTTCTTT.